The 23 T cell receptor beta chains listed next were all sequenced from one sample in a study of blood T cells in healthy people across ages. A sample-barcoded 5' primer and a J-beta primer mix were used in a second PCR of roughly 6 to 11 cycles. TCRdb processed the 5' RACE reads anew with MiXCR; each CDR3 protein has one entry. The sample includes 730,000 or so distinct CDR3 sequences, 43% of them seen just once. Sequenced input: blood. The receptors here all came from a woman in her fifties or sixties in good health.

As to this clonotype: Just one base apart from a much larger clone, this may be a read error. V is TRBV27 and J is TRBJ2-5; D could derive from TRBD1 or TRBD2 (6 bases each). CDR3 length: 17 residues. The germline V gene has CDR1 MNHEY and CDR2 SMNVEV (reference sequence). V lost 7 bases to trimming and J lost 11 bases, with 32 bases between them. As DNA, the CDR3 is TGTGCCAGCACCCTGGAGGGAACCACAGGGCTGGTCAATGAGCAGTACTTC. Translated: CASTLEGTTGLVNEQYF.

The CDR3 DNA reads TGTGCCAGCAGCGTATTTGGGGCGGGAACCGGGGAGCTGTTTTTT. Translated: CASSVFGAGTGELFF. V is TRBV9 and J is TRBJ2-2; weak D call: TRBD2 (6 bases). The CDR3 runs 15 residues. The germline V gene encodes CDR1 SGDLS and CDR2 YYNGEE. V was trimmed by 1 base and J by 5 bases, leaving 12 bases between them.

V is TRBV18 and J is TRBJ2-4; tentatively, D is TRBD2 (5 bases). The V end lost 9 bases, the J end lost 0 bases, and 15 bases lay between the germline ends. CDR3 length: 15 residues. Looked up from germline, CDR1 is KGHSH and CDR2 is LQKENI. In nucleotides, the CDR3 is TGTGCCAGTTCCGAGGAGGCTGGAGCCAAAAACATTCAGTACTTC. It translates to CASSEEAGAKNIQYF.

The rearrangement joins TRBV6-2 or TRBV6-3 to TRBJ2-3; 12 bases line up with TRBD2. Germline V CDR1 and CDR2: MNHEY, SVGEGT. The CDR3 contains 13 residues. V was pared by 6 bases and J by 5 bases, with 0 bases of the junction left unmatched. In DNA form, the CDR3 reads TGTGCCAGCAGACTAGCGGGAGGAGATACGCAGTATTTT. Translation gives CASRLAGGDTQYF.

The V call is TRBV29-1, the J call TRBJ2-1, with a possible D match to TRBD2 (5 bases). V dropped 5 bases and J dropped 2 bases, with 16 bases sitting between them. CDR3 length: 15 residues. Germline V lookup: CDR1 SQVTM, CDR2 ANQGSEA. CDR3 amino acids: CSVTKGGSPYNEQFF. The CDR3 bases are TGCAGCGTTACAAAAGGCGGGTCGCCCTACAATGAGCAGTTCTTC.

This chain links TRBV5-6 with TRBJ2-1; D is perhaps TRBD2 (5 bases). This CDR3 region has 15 residues. Germline CDR1 reads SGHDT; CDR2 reads YYEEEE. V was cut by 0 bases and J by 8 bases, with 15 bases left in between. Here the CDR3 reads CASSLGSSVGDEQFF. In DNA, the CDR3 is TGTGCCAGCAGCTTGGGAAGTAGCGTCGGGGATGAGCAGTTCTTC.

The chain couples TRBV3-1 to TRBJ1-1; D possibly corresponds to TRBD1 (6 bases). Looked up from germline, CDR1 is LGHDT and CDR2 is YNNKEL (reference sequence). V was cut by 0 bases and J by 4 bases, with 18 bases left in between. This CDR3 has 17 amino acids. CDR3 residues: CASSQEWAGVGSTEAFF. Written as DNA, the CDR3 is TGTGCCAGCAGCCAAGAATGGGCAGGGGTTGGTAGCACTGAAGCTTTCTTT. Complete variable domain (other parts from reference TRBV3-1 and TRBJ1-1): DTAVSQTPKYLVTQMGNDKSIKCEQNLGHDTMYWYKQDSKKFLKIMFSYNNKELIINETVPNRFSPKSPDKAHLNLHINSLELGDSAVYFCASSQEWAGVGSTEAFFGQGTRLTVV.

The rearrangement uses TRBV2 and TRBJ1-4, with D hard to call. This CDR3 comprises 14 residues. CDR1 is SNHLY and CDR2 is FYNNEI in the germline V gene. Trimming cost V 4 bases and J 3 bases, with 9 bases left between them. The CDR3 sequence is CASSGVLSNEKLFF. CDR3 coding DNA: TGTGCCAGCAGTGGGGTTCTATCTAATGAAAAACTGTTTTTT. The full variable domain, completed using reference TRBV2 and TRBJ1-4, is EPEVTQTPSHQVTQMGQEVILRCVPISNHLYFYWYRQILGQKVEFLVSFYNNEISEKSEIFDDQFSVERPDGSNFTLKIRSTKLEDSAMYFCASSGVLSNEKLFFGSGTQLSVL.

V and J are TRBV28 and TRBJ2-7; possibly TRBD1 or TRBD2 for D (5 bases each). Trimming took off 6 bases at V and 1 base at J, with 19 bases between the two ends. The CDR3 length is 16 residues. Germline values: CDR1 MDHEN, CDR2 SYDVKM. The CDR3 loop is CASSPRIRDGSYEQYF. For the CDR3, the DNA is TGTGCCAGCAGCCCGCGGATCCGGGACGGATCCTACGAGCAGTACTTC.

V gene TRBV7-9 combines with J gene TRBJ2-7; D may be TRBD1 (7 bases). Germline CDR1 reads SEHNR; CDR2 reads FQNEAQ (reference sequence). V gave up 3 bases and J gave up 1 base, with 13 bases separating them. This CDR3 is 15 amino acids long. DNA for the CDR3: TGTGCCAGCAGCTTTCAGGGGGGTACTTCCTACGAGCAGTACTTC. Encoded protein: CASSFQGGTSYEQYF.

The genes are TRBV6-2 or TRBV6-3 and TRBJ2-5; D is undetermined. CDR1 is MNHEY, CDR2 SVGEGT, per germline. This CDR3 region has 15 residues. Trimming stripped 2 bases from V and 11 bases from J, with 21 bases between. CDR3 bases: TGTGCCAGCAGTTACGACTCTTACCCTTGGAATGAGCAGTACTTC. Translating gives CASSYDSYPWNEQYF.

V usage is TRBV20-1 and J usage is TRBJ2-7; 10 bases line up with TRBD1. The germline V gene has CDR1 DFQATT and CDR2 SNEGSKA (reference sequence). Unmatched junction bases numbered 14, after V lost 5 bases and J lost 7 bases. The CDR3 is 15 residues long. The CDR3 loop reads CSAVRRGTGDNEQYF. In DNA, the CDR3 is TGCAGTGCTGTGAGGAGAGGGACAGGGGATAATGAGCAGTACTTC.

The chain recombines TRBV30 with TRBJ1-1, with 9 positions matching TRBD1. The CDR3 sequence is 13 residues long. J lost 5 bases, V lost 3 bases, and 4 bases had no gene match. Germline loops: CDR1 GTSNPN, CDR2 SVGIG (reference sequence). CDR3 protein: CAWSNRGRTEAFF. The CDR3 DNA reads as TGTGCCTGGAGCAACAGGGGGCGGACTGAAGCTTTCTTT.

This clonotype showed up just a few times. This sequence joins TRBV9 and TRBJ2-3; TRBD2 agrees at 10 bases. CDR1 is SGDLS and CDR2 is YYNGEE in the germline V gene. V lost 4 bases, J lost 2 bases, and 4 bases stayed unmatched. This CDR3 has 15 residues. The CDR3 is CASSLAGAVTDTQYF. CDR3 nucleotides: TGTGCCAGCAGCCTAGCGGGAGCGGTCACAGATACGCAGTATTTT.

The chain uses TRBV4-1 and TRBJ2-3, with D perhaps being TRBD1 or TRBD2 (5 bases each). The CDR3 is 13 amino acids. Trimming took off 1 base at V and 11 bases at J, with 13 bases between the two ends. Germline V lookup: CDR1 MGHRA, CDR2 YSYEKL. Here the CDR3 reads CASSQVGASWQYF. CDR3 DNA sequence: TGCGCCAGCAGCCAAGTCGGGGCTTCATGGCAGTATTTT.

In regard to this clonotype: The junction does not match germline at one end; this may be a read error. The chain carries TRBV7-8 and TRBJ1-2; 8 nucleotides align to TRBD1. Germline lookup yields CDR1 SGHVS and CDR2 FQNEAQ. The CDR3 runs to 15 residues. DNA of the CDR3: TGTGCCGGCAGCTTAGCAGACAGGGGCACCTATGGCTACACCTTC. Amino acids: CAGSLADRGTYGYTF.

This clonotype was observed a handful of times. The chain uses TRBV19 and TRBJ2-4; 7 nucleotides match TRBD1. Matching the DNA end better, TRBJ2-5 makes the J call doubtful. The germline gives CDR1 LNHDA, CDR2 SQIVND (reference sequence). The CDR3 length is 13 residues. The CDR3 nucleotides are TGTGCCAGTAGTAAGGGGGACAGCCGGACCCAGTACTTC. It yields the protein CASSKGDSRTQYF.

The V gene is TRBV6-2 or TRBV6-3, the J gene TRBJ2-7, with D perhaps matching TRBD1 (5 bases). Germline V gene data show CDR1 as MNHEY and CDR2 as SVGEGT. The CDR3 runs to 16 residues. The germline V and J ends were trimmed by 5 bases and 6 bases, with 23 bases remaining between them. As DNA, the CDR3 is TGTGCCAGCAGTCGTAGACCGATAATCACAGGAGCCGAGCAGTACTTC. Translation gives CASSRRPIITGAEQYF.

This clonotype turned up a few times. The J gene is TRBJ1-2, the V gene TRBV7-2; 7 nucleotides line up with TRBD1. Trimming took 3 bases from V and 8 from J; bases not matched to a gene: 3. This CDR3 is built from 12 residues. The germline V gene encodes CDR1 SGHTA and CDR2 FQGNSA. Here the CDR3 DNA reads TGTGCCAGCAGCTTGGACAGGACCGGCTACACCTTC. Its translation is CASSLDRTGYTF.

This rearrangement joins TRBV24-1 to TRBJ2-5, with D perhaps being TRBD1 or TRBD2 (6 bases each). Looked up from germline, CDR1 is KGHDR and CDR2 is SFDVKD. Trimming left V 3 bases short and J 2 bases short, with 12 bases between. The CDR3 spans 15 residues. The CDR3 DNA reads TGTGCCACCAGTGATCCCCCGGGGGCACAAGAGACCCAGTACTTC. This sequence encodes CATSDPPGAQETQYF.

This clonotype was counted between two and nine times. This chain joins TRBV20-1 and TRBJ2-7; D not resolved. Trimming stripped 5 bases from V and 3 bases from J, with 8 bases between. CDR3 size: 11 residues. Germline V gene data show CDR1 as DFQATT and CDR2 as SNEGSKA (reference sequence). The CDR3 is CSAPQGYEQYF. As DNA, the CDR3 is TGCAGTGCTCCTCAAGGCTACGAGCAGTACTTC.

The table lists this clonotype with a few counts. One base away lies a much larger clone, so this may be a sequencing read error. The rearrangement joins TRBV11-3 to TRBJ2-3, with unresolved D. Between the trimmed V and J ends, which lost 0 bases and 4 bases, there was a span of 5 bases. CDR3 size: 13 residues. Germline CDR1 reads SGHNT; CDR2 reads YENEEA. DNA of the CDR3: TGTGCCAGCAGCTTAGATCCCCCAGATACGCAGTATTTT. Amino acids: CASSLDPPDTQYF.

The chain recombines TRBV15 with TRBJ2-5; D possibly matches TRBD1 or TRBD2 (5 bases each). The DNA end lines up better with TRBJ2-7; the J call may be wrong. This CDR3 contains 16 residues. Germline lookup yields CDR1 LNHNV and CDR2 YYDKDF (reference sequence). CDR3 coding DNA: TGTGCCACCAGCAGAGATCACGGTGGGGGTGGCCACGAGCAGTACTTC. This encodes CATSRDHGGGGHEQYF.